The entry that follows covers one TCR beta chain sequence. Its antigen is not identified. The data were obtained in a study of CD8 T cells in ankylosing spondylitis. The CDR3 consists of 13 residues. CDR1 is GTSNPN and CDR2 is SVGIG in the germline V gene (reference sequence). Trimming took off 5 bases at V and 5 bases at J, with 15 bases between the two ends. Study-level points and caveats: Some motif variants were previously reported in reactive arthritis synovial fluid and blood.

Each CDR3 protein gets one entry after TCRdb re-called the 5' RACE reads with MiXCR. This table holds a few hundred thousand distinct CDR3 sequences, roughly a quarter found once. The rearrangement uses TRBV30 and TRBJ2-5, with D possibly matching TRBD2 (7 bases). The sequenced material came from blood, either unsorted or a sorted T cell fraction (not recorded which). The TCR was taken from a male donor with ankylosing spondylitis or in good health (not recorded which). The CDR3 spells CAWGGGGKETQYF. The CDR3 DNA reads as TGTGCCTGGGGGGGCGGGGGTAAGGAGACCCAGTACTTC. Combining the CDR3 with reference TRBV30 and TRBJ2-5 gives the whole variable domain SQTIHQWPATLVQPVGSPLSLECTVEGTSNPNLYWYRQAAGRGLQLLFYSVGIGQISSEVPQNLSASRPQDRQFILSSKKLLLSDSGFYLCAWGGGGKETQYFGPGTRLLVL.